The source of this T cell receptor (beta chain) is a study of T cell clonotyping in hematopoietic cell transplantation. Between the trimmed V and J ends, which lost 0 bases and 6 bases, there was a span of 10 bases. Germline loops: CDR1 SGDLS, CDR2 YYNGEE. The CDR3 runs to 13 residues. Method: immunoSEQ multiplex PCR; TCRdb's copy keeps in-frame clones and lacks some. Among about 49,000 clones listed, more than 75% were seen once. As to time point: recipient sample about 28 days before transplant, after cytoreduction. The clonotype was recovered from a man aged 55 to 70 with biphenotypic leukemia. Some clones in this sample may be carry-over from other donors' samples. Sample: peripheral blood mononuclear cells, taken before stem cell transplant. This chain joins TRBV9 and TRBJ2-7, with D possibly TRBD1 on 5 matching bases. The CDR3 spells CASSVVSGREQYF. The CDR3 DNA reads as TGTGCCAGCAGCGTAGTTTCAGGGCGCGAGCAGTACTTC.